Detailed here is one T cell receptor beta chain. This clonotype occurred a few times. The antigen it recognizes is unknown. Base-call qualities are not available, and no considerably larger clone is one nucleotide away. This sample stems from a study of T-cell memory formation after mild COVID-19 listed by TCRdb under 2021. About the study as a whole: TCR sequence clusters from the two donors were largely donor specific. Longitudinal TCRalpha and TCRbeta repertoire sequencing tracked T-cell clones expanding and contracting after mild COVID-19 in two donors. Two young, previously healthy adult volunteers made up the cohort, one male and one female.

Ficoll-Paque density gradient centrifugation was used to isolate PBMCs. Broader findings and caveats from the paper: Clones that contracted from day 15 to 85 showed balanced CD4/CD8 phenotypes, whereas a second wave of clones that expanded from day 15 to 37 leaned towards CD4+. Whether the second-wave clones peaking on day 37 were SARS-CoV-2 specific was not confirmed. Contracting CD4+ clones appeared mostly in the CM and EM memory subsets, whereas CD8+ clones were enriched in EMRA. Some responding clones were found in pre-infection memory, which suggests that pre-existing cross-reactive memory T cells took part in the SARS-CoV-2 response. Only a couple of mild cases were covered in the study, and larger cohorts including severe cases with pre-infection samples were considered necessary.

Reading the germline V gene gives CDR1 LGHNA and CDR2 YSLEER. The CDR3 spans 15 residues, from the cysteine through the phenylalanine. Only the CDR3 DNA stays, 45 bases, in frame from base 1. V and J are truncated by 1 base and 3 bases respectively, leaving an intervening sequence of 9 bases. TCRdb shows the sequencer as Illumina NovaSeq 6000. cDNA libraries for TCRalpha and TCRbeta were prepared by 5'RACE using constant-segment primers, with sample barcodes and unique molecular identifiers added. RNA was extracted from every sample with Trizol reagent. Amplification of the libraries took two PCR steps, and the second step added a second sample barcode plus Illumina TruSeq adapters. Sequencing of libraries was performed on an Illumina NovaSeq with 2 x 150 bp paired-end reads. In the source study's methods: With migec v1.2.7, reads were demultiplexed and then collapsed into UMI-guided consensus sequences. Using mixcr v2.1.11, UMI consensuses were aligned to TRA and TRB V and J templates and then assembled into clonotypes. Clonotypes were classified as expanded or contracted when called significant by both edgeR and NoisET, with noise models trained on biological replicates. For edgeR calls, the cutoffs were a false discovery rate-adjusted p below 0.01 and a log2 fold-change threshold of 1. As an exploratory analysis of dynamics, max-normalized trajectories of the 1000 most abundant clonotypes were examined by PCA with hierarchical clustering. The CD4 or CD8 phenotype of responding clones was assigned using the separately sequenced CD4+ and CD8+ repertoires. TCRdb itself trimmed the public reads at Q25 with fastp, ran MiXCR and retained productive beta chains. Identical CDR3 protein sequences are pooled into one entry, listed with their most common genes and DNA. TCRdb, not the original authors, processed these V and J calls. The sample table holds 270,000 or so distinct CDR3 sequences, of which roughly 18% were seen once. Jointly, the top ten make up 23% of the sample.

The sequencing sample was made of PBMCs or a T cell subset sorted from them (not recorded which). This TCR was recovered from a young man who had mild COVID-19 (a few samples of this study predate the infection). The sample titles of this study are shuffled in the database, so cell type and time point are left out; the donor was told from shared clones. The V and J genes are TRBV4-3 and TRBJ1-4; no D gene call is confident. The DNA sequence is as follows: TGCGCCAGCAGCCAAGTTGTAGCTTCTAATGAAAAACTGTTTTTT. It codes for CASSQVVASNEKLFF.